This TCR beta chain was sequenced for a study of blood T cell repertoires in COVID-19 (dated by TCRdb to the early 2020s). Looking at the study overall: Samples from collaborators originated in the United States, Italy and Spain and spanned both the acute and convalescent phases of COVID-19. Sample metadata almost always included a de-identified subject ID, COVID-19 status, age in years and sex. Samples came from the ongoing ImmuneRACE study (first 160 participants) plus 1,254 subjects from 6 global collaborators. Where available, HLA class I and class II types were obtained from metadata supplied by the sample provider rather than from assay-based typing. Subjects who had been exposed to COVID-19, were actively infected with it, or had recovered from it provided the deeply sampled blood TCRbeta repertoires that made up the dataset. The material from the prospective study consisted of cDNA or gDNA derived from T cells, B-cell-depleted T cells, or PBMCs. The repertoires were released in a freely available public database intended as a resource for research on the immune response to SARS-CoV-2. Study-level results and caveats: The amount of clinical and demographic metadata varied by source and participant and was provided uncurated.

Whole blood was collected in K2EDTA tubes by collaborating institutions according to the institutions' own protocols. For TCRbeta analysis, collaborators shipped samples in one of three forms: frozen whole blood, isolated PBMCs, or DNA extracted from either of those sample types. TCRbeta CDR3 regions were amplified from genomic DNA by means of the immunoSEQ Assay, a bias-controlled multiplex PCR. Per the source publication's procedure: The number of nucleated cells in each sample was estimated from the amplification of reference gene primers within the assay. To quantify the absolute abundance of each unique TCRbeta CDR3 rearrangement, sequence reads were collapsed and filtered. For each sample, productive Simpson clonality was calculated as the square root of Simpson's diversity index across productive rearrangements. TCRdb stores this immuneACCESS table with in-frame sequences only. Part of the clones is absent; in the studies checked, under half of the shortfall reflects unresolved V genes, and no reason is known for the rest. Clone size and the V and J calls come from that table; the DNA yielded D and trimming. The sample data list around 160,000 clones, and around 81% of these were observed just once. In total, the top ten clones hold about 8% of the sample.

The sample holds one count of this clone. Its antigen has not been determined. The record has no base qualities; no much larger clone is one base away. The CDR3, from cysteine to phenylalanine, totals 15 residues. Only the CDR3 region is kept as DNA, spanning 45 bases read in frame from base 1. V ends up 5 bases short and J 4 bases short, with an unmatched junction base count of 8. From the germline V gene, CDR1 is SNHLY and CDR2 is FYNNEI. The rearrangement joined TRBV2 to TRBJ1-3; TRBD1 fits 7 bases in the junction. Sequenced: peripheral blood. This clonotype was sampled from a human donor with acute or convalescent COVID-19. The donor label of this sample is uncertain. The CDR3 region reads CASSLTGVRGNTIYF. The nucleotide sequence is given as TGTGCCAGCAGTCTCACAGGGGTGAGAGGAAACACCATATATTTT.